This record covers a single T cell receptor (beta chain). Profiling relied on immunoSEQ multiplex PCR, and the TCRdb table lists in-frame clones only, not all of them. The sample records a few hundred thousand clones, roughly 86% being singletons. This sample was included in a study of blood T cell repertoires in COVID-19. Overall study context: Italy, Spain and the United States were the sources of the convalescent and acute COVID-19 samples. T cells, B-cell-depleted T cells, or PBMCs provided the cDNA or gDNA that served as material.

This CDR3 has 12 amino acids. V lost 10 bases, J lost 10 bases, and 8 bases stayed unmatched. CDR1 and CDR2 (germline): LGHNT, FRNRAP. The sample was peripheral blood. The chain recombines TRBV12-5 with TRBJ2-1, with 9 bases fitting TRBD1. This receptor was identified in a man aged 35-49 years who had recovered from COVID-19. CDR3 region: CATGTGRREQFF. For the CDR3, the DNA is TGTGCTACTGGGACAGGGCGTCGCGAGCAGTTCTTC. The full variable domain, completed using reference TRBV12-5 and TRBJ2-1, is DARVTQTPRHKVTEMGQEVTMRCQPILGHNTVFWYRQTMMQGLELLAYFRNRAPLDDSGMPKDRFSAEMPDATLATLKIQPSEPRDSAVYFCATGTGRREQFFGPGTRLTVL.